Given below is one T cell receptor beta chain in context. Its antigen is not identified. Germline lookup yields CDR1 SNHLY and CDR2 FYNNEI. Between the trimmed V and J ends, which lost 6 bases and 5 bases, there was a span of 13 bases. There are 14 residues in the CDR3. Using its own MiXCR run on the 5' RACE reads, TCRdb lists one record per CDR3 protein. The table lists approximately 400,000 distinct CDR3 sequences, less than 25% of them singletons. The source of the sample is a study of T-cell memory formation after mild COVID-19. General observations from the study: Second-wave clones reaching peak frequency on day 37 lacked confirmed SARS-CoV-2 specificity.

V gene TRBV2 combines with J gene TRBJ2-2, with D possibly being TRBD2 (6 bases). The material sequenced was PBMCs or a T cell subset sorted from them (not recorded which). The receptor was derived from an adult woman who had mild COVID-19 (a few samples of this study predate the infection). Cell type and time point are not known. In nucleotides, the CDR3 is TGTGCCAGCAGGAAGGGGCGGGAAACCGGGGAGCTGTTTTTT. It is translated as CASRKGRETGELFF.